This entry lists 7 T cell receptor beta chains sequenced from one sample in a study of T cells in Graves' hyperthyroidism and ophthalmopathy. Amplification of TCR beta CDR3 regions used RNA as the template. First-round RT-PCR targeting the TCR CDR3 was performed with the HTBI primer set. One entry per CDR3 protein results from TCRdb running MiXCR on the multiplex PCR reads. In the table there are about 590,000 distinct CDR3 sequences, less than 20% of which are singletons. Sequencing was done on a sample of blood. These receptor sequences come from a young woman with Graves' hyperthyroidism.

V gene TRBV6-1 combines with J gene TRBJ1-3; the D is unclear. The CDR3 is 13 amino acids. The V gene's germline CDR1 is MNHNS and CDR2 SASEGT. With 6 bases removed from V and 0 bases from J, the gap between germline ends came to 6 bases. In DNA form, the CDR3 reads TGTGCCAGCAGGACCTCCTCTGGAAACACCATATATTTT. Residues: CASRTSSGNTIYF.

The chain uses TRBV29-1 and TRBJ2-5, with D possibly TRBD2 on 6 matching bases. Germline CDR1 and CDR2: SQVTM and ANQGSEA. The CDR3 has 11 residues. V was trimmed by 5 bases and J by 3 bases, leaving 7 bases between them. CDR3 region: CSVRGKETQYF. In DNA form, the CDR3 reads TGCAGCGTTCGGGGGAAAGAGACCCAGTACTTC.

The rearrangement uses TRBV12-3 or TRBV12-4 and TRBJ2-1, with 8 bases identical to TRBD2. After removal of 6 bases from V and 8 bases from J, the junction contained 12 bases not matched to a gene. The length of the CDR3 is 15 residues. Written as DNA, the CDR3 is TGTGCCAGCAGCCTTAGCGGGACTAGGCAGTATGAGCAGTTCTTC. Amino acid sequence: CASSLSGTRQYEQFF.

This clonotype has at least ten counts. The chain carries TRBV7-6 and TRBJ1-1; no clear D. The CDR3 consists of 16 residues. Germline CDR1 is SGHVS and CDR2 is FNYEAQ. V lost 1 base and J lost 3, with 15 bases in between. CDR3 loop: CASSLERGGVDTEAFF. The DNA of the CDR3 is TGTGCCAGCAGCTTAGAACGAGGAGGAGTGGACACTGAAGCTTTCTTT.

CDR3 DNA: TGTGCCGGCCAGGCTAGCACAGATACGCAGTATTTT. As protein: CAGQASTDTQYF. The chain carries TRBV11-1 and TRBJ2-3; D remains unclear. The V end lost 11 bases, the J end lost 0 bases, and 9 bases lay between the germline ends. Germline V gene sequence: CDR1 SGHAT, CDR2 FQDESV (reference sequence). The CDR3 length is 12 residues. The whole variable domain, remainder taken from reference TRBV11-1 and TRBJ2-3, is EAEVAQSPRYKITEKSQAVAFWCDPISGHATLYWYRQILGQGPELLVQFQDESVVDDSQLPKDRFSAERLKGVDSTLKIQPAELGDSAMYLCAGQASTDTQYFGPGTRLTVL.

This clonotype was detected a few times. CDR3 sequence reads: CAWSLAGVESEQYF. The CDR3 coding sequence is TGTGCCTGGAGCCTAGCGGGAGTGGAAAGCGAGCAGTACTTC. The rearrangement uses TRBV30 and TRBJ2-7; 10 bases align to TRBD2. V was pared by 3 bases and J by 6 bases, with 8 bases of the junction left unmatched. The CDR3 length is 14 residues. Per germline, CDR1 GTSNPN and CDR2 SVGIG (reference sequence).

This clonotype was seen at least ten times. This chain uses TRBV11-3 with TRBJ2-1, with D possibly TRBD1 on 7 matching bases. Germline V gene data show CDR1 as SGHNT and CDR2 as YENEEA. CDR3 length equals 14 residues. The V end lost 5 bases, the J end lost 7 bases, and 15 bases lay between the germline ends. DNA of the CDR3: TGTGCCAGCAGCCTCAGGGGGGCGAGTAATGAGCAGTTCTTC. This sequence encodes CASSLRGASNEQFF.